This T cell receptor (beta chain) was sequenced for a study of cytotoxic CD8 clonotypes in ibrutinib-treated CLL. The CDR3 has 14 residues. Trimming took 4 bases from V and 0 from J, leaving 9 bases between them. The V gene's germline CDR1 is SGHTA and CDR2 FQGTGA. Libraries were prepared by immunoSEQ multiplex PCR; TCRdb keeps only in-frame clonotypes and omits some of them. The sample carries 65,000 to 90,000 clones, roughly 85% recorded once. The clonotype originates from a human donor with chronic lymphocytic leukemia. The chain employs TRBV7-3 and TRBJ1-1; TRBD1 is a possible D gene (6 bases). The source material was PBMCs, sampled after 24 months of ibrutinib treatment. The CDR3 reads CASSSTGVNTEAFF. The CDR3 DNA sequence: TGTGCCAGCAGCTCGACAGGAGTGAACACTGAAGCTTTCTTT.